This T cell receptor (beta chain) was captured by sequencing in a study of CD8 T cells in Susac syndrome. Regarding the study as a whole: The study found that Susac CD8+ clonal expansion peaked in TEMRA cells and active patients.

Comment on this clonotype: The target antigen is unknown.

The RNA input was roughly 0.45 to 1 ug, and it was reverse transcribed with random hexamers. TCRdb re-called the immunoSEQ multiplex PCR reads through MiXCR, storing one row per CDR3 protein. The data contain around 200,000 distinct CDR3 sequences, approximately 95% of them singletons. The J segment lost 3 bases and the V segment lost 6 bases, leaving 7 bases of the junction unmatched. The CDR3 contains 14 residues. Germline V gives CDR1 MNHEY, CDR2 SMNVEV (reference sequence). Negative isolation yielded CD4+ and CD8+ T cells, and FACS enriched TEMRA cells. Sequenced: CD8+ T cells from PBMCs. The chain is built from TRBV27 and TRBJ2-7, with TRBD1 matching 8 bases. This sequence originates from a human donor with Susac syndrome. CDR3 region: CASRFRGLGYEQYF. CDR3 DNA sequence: TGTGCCAGCAGATTCAGGGGGCTTGGCTACGAGCAGTACTTC.